This TCR beta chain came from a study of PD-L1 blockade in urothelial cancer. Turning to the study itself: Males with bladder-origin urothelial cancer made up about 85% of the roughly 29 patients.

Synthetic TCR analog templates were added to each PCR reaction. This table comes from immunoSEQ multiplex PCR, and its TCRdb copy is limited to in-frame clones, with some not included. The sample lists 35,000 to 45,000 clones; 90% were seen once. In the case of this clone: What it binds is not known.

Study-wide results and caveats: Patients with below-median pretreatment blood clonality survived longer.

Germline V gene sequence: CDR1 SEHNR, CDR2 FQNEAQ (reference sequence). This CDR3 is built from 15 residues. The V gene end was trimmed by 2 bases and the J gene end by 4 bases; junction bases not matched to a gene: 5. This TCR came from a man aged 65-85 years with urothelial cancer. The chain couples TRBV7-9 to TRBJ1-5; 7 bases fit TRBD1. The material sequenced was PBMCs, taken around atezolizumab (anti-PD-L1) treatment. This CDR3 reads CASSLTGAINQPQHF. The CDR3 region has the DNA TGTGCCAGCAGCTTAACAGGGGCCATAAATCAGCCCCAGCATTTT.